The text below deals with one TCR beta chain. Its antigen is as yet unknown. The data derive from a study of identifying expanded T cells in peripheral blood. Study-level results: About 1.3 clones differed between technical replicates, versus around 16 and 19 over time.

The assay was immunoSEQ multiplex PCR, and TCRdb's table has in-frame clones only and misses some. The data hold 95,000 or so clones, with approximately 83% observed a single time. During the collection period, no donor immune events like infections were recorded. Germline values: CDR1 SGHAT, CDR2 FQDESV (reference sequence). The CDR3 spans 15 residues. Between the trimmed V and J ends, which lost 4 bases and 7 bases, there was a span of 19 bases. The specimen sequenced was blood. The chain employs TRBV11-1 and TRBJ1-2, with D perhaps matching TRBD1 (5 bases). The clonotype was recovered from a person between 18 and 75 years old in good health. The CDR3 bases are TGTGCCAGCAGCTCACGGGACCTCGGGGCGGGTGGCTACACCTTC. Translated, it gives CASSSRDLGAGGYTF.